This TCR beta chain was recovered during a study of shared clonotypes between healthy human individuals. The overall study: Each donor's CD4 naive and CD4 memory cells filled three plates apiece, CD8 naive two, and CD8 memory one.

Libraries were prepared by immunoSEQ multiplex PCR; TCRdb keeps only in-frame clonotypes and omits some of them. The table records about 2 million clones, roughly 95% of them present only once. Trimming stripped 1 base from V and 2 bases from J, with 13 bases between. CDR1 is SGHTA and CDR2 is FQGNSA in the germline V gene. This CDR3 is 16 amino acids long. The chain couples TRBV7-2 to TRBJ2-3; no reliable D call. Specimen: naive CD4+ T cells sorted from blood. Subset of the sample: CD45RA+ positively selected. The TCR originated in a man between 18 and 29 years old in good health. The CDR3 DNA sequence: TGTGCCAGCAGCTTAGATTTCGCAGGAACCACAGATACGCAGTATTTT. Translating it yields CASSLDFAGTTDTQYF. Looking up the rest from reference TRBV7-2 and TRBJ2-3 gives the full variable domain: GAGVSQSPSNKVTEKGKDVELRCDPISGHTALYWYRQSLGQGLEFLIYFQGNSAPDKSGLPSDRFSAERTGGSVSTLTIQRTQQEDSAVYLCASSLDFAGTTDTQYFGPGTRLTVL.